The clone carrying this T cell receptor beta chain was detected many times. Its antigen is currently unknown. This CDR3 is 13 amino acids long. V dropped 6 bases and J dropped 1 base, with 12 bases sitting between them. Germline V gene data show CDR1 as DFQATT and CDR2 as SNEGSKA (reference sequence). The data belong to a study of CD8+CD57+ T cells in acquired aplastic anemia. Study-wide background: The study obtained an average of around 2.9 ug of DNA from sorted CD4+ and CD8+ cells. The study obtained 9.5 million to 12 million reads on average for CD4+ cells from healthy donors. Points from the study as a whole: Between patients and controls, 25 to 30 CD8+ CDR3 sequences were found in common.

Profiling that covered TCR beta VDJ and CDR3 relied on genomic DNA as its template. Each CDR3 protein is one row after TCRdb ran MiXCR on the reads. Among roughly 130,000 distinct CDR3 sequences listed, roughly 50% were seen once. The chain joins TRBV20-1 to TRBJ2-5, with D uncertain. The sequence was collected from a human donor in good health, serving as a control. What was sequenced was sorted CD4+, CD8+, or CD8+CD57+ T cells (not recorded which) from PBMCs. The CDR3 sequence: CSAPTVVQETQYF. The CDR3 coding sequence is TGCAGTGCCCCTACAGTGGTCCAAGAGACCCAGTACTTC.